This T cell receptor (beta chain) was sequenced for a study of T cells in Graves' hyperthyroidism and ophthalmopathy. Whole-study context: Specimen type is peripheral blood, collected at initial diagnosis prior to any treatment.

Aged 18 to 65, the patients had hyperthyroidism that was newly diagnosed and had lasted under 2 months. This clonotype was seen repeatedly, ten times or more. What it recognizes is unknown. Overall study findings and caveats: Blood also showed most of the thyroid clonotypes that were expanded above 0.001.

V lost 8 bases, J lost 0 bases, and 11 bases lay in between. This CDR3 region has 14 residues. It was RNA transcripts that yielded the amplified TCR beta CDR3 regions. TCR CDR3 regions were first amplified by RT-PCR with HTBI primers. MiXCR, run by TCRdb on the multiplex PCR reads, gives a single entry per CDR3 protein. The data show about 480,000 distinct CDR3 sequences, around 15% seen once. Sequenced input: blood. This sequence was found in a woman aged 18-29 years with Graves' hyperthyroidism. The chain joins TRBV12-3 or TRBV12-4 to TRBJ1-3, with a tentative D call TRBD1 (5 bases). The CDR3 is CASGATSSGNTIYF. DNA for the CDR3: TGTGCCAGCGGGGCGACGAGCTCTGGAAACACCATATATTTT.